The rows below give T cell receptor beta chains drawn from one sample of a study of vaccination and CD4 T cells after COVID-19. MiXCR, applied by TCRdb to the PCR reads, yields one record per CDR3 protein. This table holds 20,000 to 25,000 distinct CDR3 sequences, roughly 50% found once. No antigen has been identified for these receptors. Source material: CD4+ T cells from blood, cultured in vitro. These receptors came from a human donor who had recovered from COVID-19. CDR3s include the opening cysteine and the closing phenylalanine or tryptophan. D genes are given only for firm matches. Where a row states a size, it is once, few, many or the class of an expanded clone; other rows omit it.

CASSEVAGGAYNEQFF	TGTGCCAGCAGTGAAGTAGCGGGAGGCGCATACAATGAGCAGTTCTTC	.	TRBD2	TRBV6-1	TRBJ2-1
CASSQDAATDTQYF	TGCGCCAGCAGCCAAGATGCAGCCACAGATACGCAGTATTTT	few	.	TRBV4-3	TRBJ2-3
CSATGTGNEQYF	TGCAGTGCCACCGGGACAGGGAACGAGCAGTACTTC	.	TRBD1	TRBV20-1	TRBJ2-7
CASSLAGPPLMNTEAFF	TGTGCCAGCAGCTTAGCGGGACCCCCATTGATGAACACTGAAGCTTTCTTT	few	.	TRBV7-2	TRBJ1-1
CASSNDRDLQPQHF	TGTGCCAGCAGTAACGACAGGGATCTGCAGCCCCAGCATTTT	.	TRBD1	TRBV6-2/TRBV6-3	TRBJ1-5
CASSLGQGESPLHF	TGCGCCAGCAGCTTGGGGCAGGGAGAGTCACCCCTCCACTTT	.	.	TRBV5-1	TRBJ1-6
CASSPWGANTEAFF	TGTGCCAGCAGCCCTTGGGGGGCGAACACTGAAGCTTTCTTT	.	.	TRBV7-2	TRBJ1-1
CASQEGGNPEAFF	TGTGCCTCACAGGAAGGGGGCAACCCTGAAGCTTTCTTT	.	TRBD1	TRBV10-3	TRBJ1-1
CASSSNWPIYEQYF	TGTGCCAGCAGTTCCAACTGGCCAATCTACGAGCAGTACTTC	.	.	TRBV6-5	TRBJ2-7
CASRQGFTEAFF	TGTGCCAGCAGGCAGGGGTTCACTGAAGCTTTCTTT	.	.	TRBV2	TRBJ1-1
CASSERARGSYEQYF	TGTGCCAGCAGTGAACGGGCCCGAGGGTCCTACGAGCAGTACTTC	.	.	TRBV2	TRBJ2-7
CASSLELAGGRETQYF	TGTGCCAGCAGCTTAGAACTAGCGGGGGGGCGGGAGACCCAGTACTTC	.	TRBD2	TRBV7-2	TRBJ2-5
CATTDREHGYTF	TGTGCTACCACCGACAGGGAGCATGGCTACACCTTC	.	TRBD1	TRBV27	TRBJ1-2
CASRPRAALNTEAFF	TGTGCCAGCAGGCCCAGGGCAGCCCTGAACACTGAAGCTTTCTTT	.	.	TRBV2	TRBJ1-1
CSARPWNSGNEQFF	TGCAGTGCTAGGCCCTGGAATTCGGGCAATGAGCAGTTCTTC	few	.	TRBV20-1	TRBJ2-1
CASSLGTGGRETQYF	TGTGCCAGCAGCTTAGGAACGGGGGGACGGGAGACCCAGTACTTC	.	TRBD2	TRBV7-2	TRBJ2-5
CASSLEGAGDLFGGNQPQHF	TGTGCCAGCAGCTTGGAAGGGGCAGGGGACTTATTCGGGGGCAATCAGCCCCAGCATTTT	.	.	TRBV5-8	TRBJ1-5
CASSYPGRGLTGETQYF	TGTGCCAGCAGTTACCCCGGACGGGGACTTACCGGTGAGACCCAGTACTTC	.	.	TRBV6-5	TRBJ2-5
CATSRRTGLTGELFF	TGTGCCACCAGCCGCCGGACAGGGCTCACCGGGGAGCTGTTTTTT	.	TRBD1	TRBV15	TRBJ2-2
CASRLRGTGGLSEQFF	TGTGCCAGCAGGCTGCGCGGGACCGGGGGATTAAGTGAGCAGTTCTTC	.	.	TRBV7-8	TRBJ2-1
CASSLDATASYEQYF	TGTGCCAGCAGCTTAGACGCAACCGCCTCCTACGAGCAGTACTTC	.	.	TRBV11-2	TRBJ2-7
CASSLARSSYNSPLHF	TGTGCCAGCAGCTTAGCGCGGAGCTCCTATAATTCACCCCTCCACTTT	.	.	TRBV7-8	TRBJ1-6
CSARAPPGTSGFTDTQYF	TGCAGTGCCAGAGCCCCACCCGGGACTAGCGGATTCACAGATACGCAGTATTTT	few	TRBD2	TRBV20-1	TRBJ2-3
CASSKDRGGTEAFF	TGTGCCAGCAGTAAGGACAGGGGAGGAACTGAAGCTTTCTTT	.	TRBD1	TRBV28	TRBJ1-1
CASSARGGQAFF	TGTGCCAGCAGCGCCCGGGGGGGGCAGGCTTTCTTT	once	.	TRBV9	TRBJ1-1
CAISLDLNQPQHF	TGTGCCATCAGCCTGGACCTCAATCAGCCCCAGCATTTT	.	.	TRBV10-3	TRBJ1-5
CASSSGGYNQPQHF	TGTGCCAGCAGTTCTGGGGGGTACAATCAGCCCCAGCATTTT	.	.	TRBV6-5	TRBJ1-5
CSAFDTFGNEQYF	TGCAGTGCTTTCGACACCTTCGGGAACGAGCAGTACTTC	.	.	TRBV20-1	TRBJ2-7
CASSYRAGLPPLHF	TGTGCCAGCAGCTACAGGGCAGGGCTACCACCCCTCCACTTT	.	.	TRBV7-2	TRBJ1-6
CSARDLSRGAYEQYF	TGCAGTGCTAGAGACCTGTCTAGGGGAGCTTACGAGCAGTACTTC	.	.	TRBV20-1	TRBJ2-7
CASTTGGWGYGYTF	TGTGCCAGTACGACGGGGGGCTGGGGCTATGGCTACACCTTC	.	.	TRBV19	TRBJ1-2
CASSEFRDRDTQYF	TGTGCCAGCAGTGAATTCCGGGACAGGGATACGCAGTATTTT	.	TRBD1	TRBV2	TRBJ2-3
CATSRGRVDYGYTF	TGTGCCACCAGCAGGGGCCGGGTTGACTATGGCTACACCTTC	.	.	TRBV15	TRBJ1-2
CSARVGDYSYEQYF	TGCAGTGCTAGAGTCGGGGACTACTCCTACGAGCAGTACTTC	.	TRBD2	TRBV20-1	TRBJ2-7
CSARDWRQETQYF	TGCAGTGCTCGGGACTGGCGGCAAGAGACCCAGTACTTC	.	.	TRBV20-1	TRBJ2-5
CASSLEGRQGEIQYF	TGTGCCAGCAGCTTGGAGGGCCGGCAGGGCGAAATTCAGTACTTC	.	.	TRBV7-2	TRBJ2-4
CASITGRETQYF	TGTGCCAGCATAACGGGACGGGAGACCCAGTACTTC	few	.	TRBV2	TRBJ2-5
CASSLGGVGAFF	TGTGCCAGCAGCTTAGGAGGAGTTGGAGCTTTCTTT	.	.	TRBV7-2	TRBJ1-1
CASRDRVSSYEQYF	TGTGCCAGCAGAGACAGGGTGAGCTCCTACGAGCAGTACTTC	.	TRBD1	TRBV6-1	TRBJ2-7
CATAGQGSRTQYF	TGTGCCACCGCCGGACAGGGATCAAGGACCCAGTACTTC	few	TRBD1	TRBV24-1	TRBJ2-5
CASSLRQGYEQYF	TGTGCCAGCAGCCTCAGACAGGGCTACGAGCAGTACTTC	few	TRBD1	TRBV11-3	TRBJ2-7
CASSLYPSGLEGTQYF	TGTGCCAGCAGCTTATACCCTAGCGGCCTTGAGGGTACGCAGTATTTT	few	TRBD2	TRBV7-2	TRBJ2-3